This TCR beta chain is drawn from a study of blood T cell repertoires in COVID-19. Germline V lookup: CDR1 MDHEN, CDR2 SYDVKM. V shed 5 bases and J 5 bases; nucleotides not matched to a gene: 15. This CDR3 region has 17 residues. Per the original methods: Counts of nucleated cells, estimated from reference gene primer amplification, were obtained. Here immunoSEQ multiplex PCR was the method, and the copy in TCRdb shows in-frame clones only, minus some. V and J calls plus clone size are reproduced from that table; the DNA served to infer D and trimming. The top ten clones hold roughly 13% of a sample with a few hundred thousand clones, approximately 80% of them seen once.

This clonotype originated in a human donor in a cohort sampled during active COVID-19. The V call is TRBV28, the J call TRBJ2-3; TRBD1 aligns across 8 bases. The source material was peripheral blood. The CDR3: CASSTQGGGYRGDTQYF. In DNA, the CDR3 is TGTGCCAGCAGTACACAGGGGGGAGGATATAGGGGAGATACGCAGTATTTT. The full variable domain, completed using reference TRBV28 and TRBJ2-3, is DVKVTQSSRYLVKRTGEKVFLECVQDMDHENMFWYRQDPGLGLRLIYFSYDVKMKEKGDIPEGYSVSREKKERFSLILESASTNQTSMYLCASSTQGGGYRGDTQYFGPGTRLTVL.